This T cell receptor (beta chain) is from a study of graft-versus-host responses after intestinal transplantation. Overall study: The transplants performed in recipients were multivisceral, liver-intestinal, or isolated intestinal. Each patient got anti-thymocyte globulin induction, then tacrolimus and steroids for around three years.

This CDR3 comprises 13 residues. The ends were cut back, 3 bases at V and 5 bases at J, with 10 bases in the middle. CDR1 is SGHTA, CDR2 FQGTGA, per germline. This clone was found a few times. Its antigen remains unknown. Study results and limitations: Recipient marrow harbored GvH clones, some of which surfaced first in ileum or blood.

Sequenced by immunoSEQ multiplex PCR; TCRdb stores in-frame clones only, minus some. The sample yields approximately 99,000 clones, around 91% seen once. The TCR was taken from a human donor who was the organ donor for an intestinal transplant. The source material was unstimulated CD4+ T cells sorted from spleen or lymph node cells, sampled before transplant. The chain couples TRBV7-3 to TRBJ1-1; D call uncertain. CDR3 DNA sequence: TGTGCCAGCAGCTTGTATACAGAAACTGAAGCTTTCTTT. Translated, it gives CASSLYTETEAFF.